A single sample is the source of the 19 T cell receptor beta chains below, sequenced in a study of identical twins. One entry per CDR3 protein, called by TCRdb with MiXCR from the 5' RACE reads. The sample holds 200,000 to 250,000 distinct CDR3 sequences; roughly 7.1% are singletons and the top ten take approximately 14%. The data were also submitted as part of a second study, on T cells expressing NK-cell markers.

Sequencing input: CD8+ T cells sorted from blood. These receptors were collected from a woman younger than 30 in good health.

This clonotype appeared a few times. The rearrangement links TRBV7-9 to TRBJ2-1, with 8 positions matching TRBD2. Trimming cost V 5 bases and J 8 bases; bases outside gene matches: 17. CDR1 SEHNR and CDR2 FQNEAQ come from the germline V gene (reference sequence). The CDR3 covers 17 residues. The chain's CDR3 is CASSGKIAGPLWDEQFF. The DNA of the CDR3 is TGTGCCAGCAGCGGCAAAATAGCGGGGCCCCTTTGGGATGAGCAGTTCTTC. Full variable domain (remainder filled in from reference TRBV7-9 and TRBJ2-1): DTGVSQNPRHKITKRGQNVTFRCDPISEHNRLYWYRQTLGQGPEFLTYFQNEAQLEKSRLLSDRFSAERPKGSFSTLEIQRTEQGDSAMYLCASSGKIAGPLWDEQFFGPGTRLTVL.

This clonotype was detected only a few times. The chain employs TRBV21-1 and TRBJ1-1; the table's D call, TRBD1, was not checked against the DNA. TRBV21-1 is flagged as a pseudogene. This CDR3 contains 14 residues. CDR3 region: CASSRQGQNLEAFF. As DNA, the CDR3 is TGTGCCAGCAGCAGACAAGGGCAGAATTTAGAAGCTTTCTTT.

This clonotype came up many times. The genes are TRBV9 and TRBJ2-7, with 8 bases that match TRBD2. Per the germline V gene, CDR1 is SGDLS and CDR2 is YYNGEE. The trim removed 3 bases at V and 2 bases at J, leaving 7 bases unmatched. The CDR3 contains 15 residues. This CDR3 is CASSGGEREPYEQYF. The CDR3 coding sequence is TGTGCCAGCAGCGGAGGGGAGCGGGAGCCCTACGAGCAGTACTTC.

This chain joins TRBV19 and TRBJ2-1; 10 positions agree with TRBD2. Germline V gives CDR1 LNHDA, CDR2 SQIVND (reference sequence). This CDR3 spans 14 amino acids. Losses at the gene ends were 4 bases for V and 9 bases for J; bases not matched to a gene: 6. The chain's CDR3 is CASSTSGSLGEQFF. CDR3 nucleotide sequence: TGTGCCAGTAGTACTAGCGGGAGTTTAGGTGAGCAGTTCTTC.

This clonotype was counted at least ten times. The rearrangement links TRBV27 to TRBJ2-1; tentatively, D is TRBD2 (5 bases). V was clipped by 9 bases and J by 8 bases, with 11 bases between them. CDR1 MNHEY and CDR2 SMNVEV come from the germline V gene (reference sequence). The CDR3 has 11 residues. The CDR3, as DNA: TGTGCCAGTGGGCGGGCCCATGAGCAGTTCTTC. This gives the protein CASGRAHEQFF.

This clonotype was detected ten times or more. V is TRBV12-5 and J is TRBJ2-1; no clear D. V dropped 4 bases and J dropped 3 bases, with 13 bases sitting between them. Germline-derived CDR1 and CDR2 are LGHNT and FRNRAP. The CDR3 runs 15 residues. CDR3 nucleotide sequence: TGTGCTAGTGGTTCCGCCTCCGGCCGCTACAATGAGCAGTTCTTC. Protein sequence: CASGSASGRYNEQFF.

This clonotype has only a few counts. This rearrangement joins TRBV27 to TRBJ2-2, with TRBD2 matching 12 bases. With V trimmed by 3 bases and J by 8 bases, 7 bases remained unmatched. The CDR3 is 16 amino acids. Germline CDR1 MNHEY, CDR2 SMNVEV (reference sequence). The DNA of the CDR3 is TGTGCCAGCAGTTTTTTGACTAGCGGGGGATCGGGGGAGCTGTTTTTT. The encoded protein is CASSFLTSGGSGELFF.

The chain has TRBV9 and TRBJ2-3, with 7 bases identical to TRBD2. Trimming at V came to 3 bases and at J to 2 bases, leaving 3 bases not matched to a gene. Germline CDR1 SGDLS, CDR2 YYNGEE. The CDR3 consists of 14 residues. Here the CDR3 reads CASSGDYLTDTQYF. The CDR3 DNA sequence: TGTGCCAGCAGCGGGGACTACCTCACAGATACGCAGTATTTT.

In its sample, this clonotype was seen many times. The chain couples TRBV12-3 or TRBV12-4 to TRBJ2-7, with D tentatively TRBD1 (6 bases). The germline V and J ends were trimmed by 5 bases and 6 bases, with 11 bases remaining between them. The CDR3 is made up of 12 amino acids. CDR3 DNA: TGTGCCAGCAGTCCTTCAGGGGCCGAGCAGTACTTC. This sequence encodes CASSPSGAEQYF.

Here the CDR3 DNA reads TGCAGTGCACCTACTAGCGGACGCTCCTACAATGAGCAGTTCTTC. Translating gives CSAPTSGRSYNEQFF. The rearrangement links TRBV20-1 to TRBJ2-1, with 8 bases aligning to TRBD2. The germline CDR1 and CDR2 sequences are DFQATT and SNEGSKA (reference sequence). CDR3 length equals 15 residues. Losses at the gene ends were 6 bases for V and 0 bases for J; bases not matched to a gene: 7.

This clonotype was recorded at least ten times. V is TRBV12-3 or TRBV12-4 and J is TRBJ2-5, with 10 bases that match TRBD2. This CDR3 is 14 amino acids long. J was trimmed by 2 bases and V by 10 bases; bases with no gene match: 7. This CDR3 reads CATQTSGVQETQYF. The CDR3 DNA is TGTGCCACCCAAACTAGCGGGGTTCAAGAGACCCAGTACTTC.

This clonotype has more than one count but fewer than ten. The chain joins TRBV7-9 to TRBJ1-1; no reliable D call. The CDR3 is made up of 14 amino acids. V gave up 1 base and J gave up 7 bases, with 13 bases separating them. Germline values: CDR1 SEHNR, CDR2 FQNEAQ (reference sequence). As DNA, the CDR3 is TGTGCCAGCAGCTTAGGGTTTTCGGGCTTTGAAGCTTTCTTT. It codes for CASSLGFSGFEAFF.

This clonotype has more than one count but fewer than ten. DNA for the CDR3: TGTGCCAGCAGTTACTCGGCCTCACAGATCCTTGACTATGGCTACACCTTC. This translates into CASSYSASQILDYGYTF. The chain recombines TRBV6-5 with TRBJ1-2, with D uncertain. Trimming took off 0 bases at V and 3 bases at J, with 17 bases between the two ends. Germline lookup yields CDR1 MNHEY and CDR2 SVGAGI. CDR3 size: 17 residues.

The chain carries TRBV9 and TRBJ1-4, with 7 bases that match TRBD1. Germline V gives CDR1 SGDLS, CDR2 YYNGEE. V shed 3 bases, J shed 6 bases, and the junction held 8 bases outside the gene matches. This CDR3 has 15 amino acids. The CDR3 reads CASSEQGTGYEKLFF. The CDR3 nucleotides are TGTGCCAGCAGCGAACAGGGGACCGGGTATGAAAAACTGTTTTTT.

This clonotype was recorded many times. J is TRBJ2-7 and V is TRBV7-9; D is possibly TRBD1 (5 bases). Germline V gene sequence: CDR1 SEHNR, CDR2 FQNEAQ (reference sequence). There are 16 residues in the CDR3. V lost 0 bases, J lost 6 bases, and 18 bases lay in between. Here the CDR3 DNA reads TGTGCCAGCAGCTTAGCAAATGCGGCAGGGTCGGGCGAGCAGTACTTC. This codes for CASSLANAAGSGEQYF.

This clonotype came up many times. This chain uses TRBV20-1 with TRBJ2-1; no firm D call. CDR1 DFQATT and CDR2 SNEGSKA come from the germline V gene (reference sequence). The CDR3 consists of 16 residues. The V end lost 3 bases, the J end lost 0 bases, and 15 bases lay between the germline ends. CDR3 sequence: CSARVPLLSSYNEQFF. In nucleotides, the CDR3 is TGCAGTGCTAGGGTCCCCCTTCTAAGCTCCTACAATGAGCAGTTCTTC.

In the case of this clonotype: At one of its ends the junction is not consistent with the germline gene, which may arise from a read error. V and J are TRBV7-9 and TRBJ1-2; TRBD1 agrees at 11 bases. There are 16 residues in the CDR3. Germline CDR1 SEHNR, CDR2 FQNEAQ (reference sequence). The CDR3 DNA is TGTGCCAGCAGCCCGACCGGACAGGGGGCTAAATATGGCTACACCTTC. Its translation: CASSPTGQGAKYGYTF.

V and J are TRBV12-3 or TRBV12-4 and TRBJ1-6; perhaps TRBD1 as D (5 bases). The CDR3 runs 10 residues. Trimming cost V 7 bases and J 16 bases, with 11 bases left between them. CDR3 sequence reads: CASKGPFLHF. The CDR3 nucleotides are TGTGCCAGCAAGGGACCCTTTCTCCACTTT.

This clonotype was counted ten times or more. V usage is TRBV18 and J usage is TRBJ1-5; TRBD1 matches at 7 bases. CDR1 and CDR2 from the germline V gene are KGHSH and LQKENI. The CDR3 has 13 amino acids. The trim removed 4 bases at V and 8 bases at J, leaving 5 bases unmatched. The CDR3 spells CASSQYRGEPQHF. CDR3 nucleotide sequence: TGTGCCAGCTCACAGTACAGGGGAGAGCCCCAGCATTTT.